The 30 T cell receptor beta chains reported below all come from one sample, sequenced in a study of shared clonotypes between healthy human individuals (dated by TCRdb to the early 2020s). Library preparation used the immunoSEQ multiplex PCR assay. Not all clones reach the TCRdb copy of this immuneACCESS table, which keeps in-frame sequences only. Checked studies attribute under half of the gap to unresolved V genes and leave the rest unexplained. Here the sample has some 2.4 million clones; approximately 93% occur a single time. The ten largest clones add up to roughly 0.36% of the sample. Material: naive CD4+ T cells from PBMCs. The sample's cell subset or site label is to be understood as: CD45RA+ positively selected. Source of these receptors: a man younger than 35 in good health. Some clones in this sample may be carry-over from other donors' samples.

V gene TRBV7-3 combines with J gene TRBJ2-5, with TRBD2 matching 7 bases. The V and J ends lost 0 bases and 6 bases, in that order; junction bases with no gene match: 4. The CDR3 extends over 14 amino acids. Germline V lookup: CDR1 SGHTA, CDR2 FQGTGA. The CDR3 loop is CASSLTMREQTQYF. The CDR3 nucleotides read TGTGCCAGCAGCTTAACGATGCGGGAGCAGACCCAGTACTTC.

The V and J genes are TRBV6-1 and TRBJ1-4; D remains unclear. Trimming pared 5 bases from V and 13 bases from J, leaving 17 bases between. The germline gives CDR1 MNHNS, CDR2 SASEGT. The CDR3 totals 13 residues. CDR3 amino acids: CASSSRTGSVLFF. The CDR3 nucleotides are TGTGCCAGCAGTTCTCGGACTGGATCTGTACTGTTTTTT.

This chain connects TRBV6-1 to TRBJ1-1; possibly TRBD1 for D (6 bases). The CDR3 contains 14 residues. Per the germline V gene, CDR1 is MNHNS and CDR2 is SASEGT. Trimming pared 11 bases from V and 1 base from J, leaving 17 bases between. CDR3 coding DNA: TGTGCCGTCCGGTTGGGGACACAGAACACTGAAGCTTTCTTT. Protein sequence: CAVRLGTQNTEAFF.

The CDR3 reads CASSFGIGETQYF. The CDR3 DNA reads as TGTGCCAGCAGTTTTGGGATCGGGGAGACCCAGTACTTC. The chain joins TRBV27 to TRBJ2-5; unclear D gene. Trimming removed 3 bases from V and 5 bases from J, with 10 bases in between. Germline lookup yields CDR1 MNHEY and CDR2 SMNVEV (reference sequence). The CDR3 totals 13 residues.

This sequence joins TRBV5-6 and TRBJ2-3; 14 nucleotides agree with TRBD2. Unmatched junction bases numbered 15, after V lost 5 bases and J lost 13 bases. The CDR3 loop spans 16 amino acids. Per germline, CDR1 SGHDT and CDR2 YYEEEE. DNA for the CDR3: TGTGCCAGCAGTAAACCAAGGACTAGCGGGAGGCCCTGGGAGTATTTT. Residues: CASSKPRTSGRPWEYF.

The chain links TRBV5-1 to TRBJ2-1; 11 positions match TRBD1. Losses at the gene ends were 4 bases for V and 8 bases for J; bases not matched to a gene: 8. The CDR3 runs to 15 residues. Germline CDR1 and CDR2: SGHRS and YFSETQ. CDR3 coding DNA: TGCGCCAGCAGCCCAGGACAGGGGGCTAACTATGAGCAGTTCTTC. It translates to CASSPGQGANYEQFF.

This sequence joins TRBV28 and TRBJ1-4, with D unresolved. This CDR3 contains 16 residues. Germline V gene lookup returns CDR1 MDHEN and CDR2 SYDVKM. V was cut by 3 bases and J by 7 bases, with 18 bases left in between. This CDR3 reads CASSFESRWYSEKLFF. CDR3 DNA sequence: TGTGCCAGCAGTTTTGAGTCTCGGTGGTATAGTGAAAAACTGTTTTTT.

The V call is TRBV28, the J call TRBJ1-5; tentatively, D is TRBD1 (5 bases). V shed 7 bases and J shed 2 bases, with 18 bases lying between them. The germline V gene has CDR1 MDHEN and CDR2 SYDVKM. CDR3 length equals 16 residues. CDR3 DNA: TGTGCCAGCACGCCCCTGAGGGGTACTGGCAATCAGCCCCAGCATTTT. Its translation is CASTPLRGTGNQPQHF.

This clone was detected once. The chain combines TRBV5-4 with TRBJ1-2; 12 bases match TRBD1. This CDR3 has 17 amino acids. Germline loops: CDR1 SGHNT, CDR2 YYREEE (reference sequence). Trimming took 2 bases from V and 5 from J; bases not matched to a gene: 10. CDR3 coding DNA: TGTGCCAGCAGCTTTTTTGTGGGACAGGGGGCCGGGTATGGCTACACCTTC. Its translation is CASSFFVGQGAGYGYTF.

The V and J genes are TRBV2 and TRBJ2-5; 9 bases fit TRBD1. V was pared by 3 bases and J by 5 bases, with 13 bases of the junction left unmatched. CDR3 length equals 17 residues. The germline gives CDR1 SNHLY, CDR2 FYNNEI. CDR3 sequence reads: CASSDPLTGGSEETQYF. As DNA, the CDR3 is TGTGCCAGCAGTGACCCCCTCACAGGGGGCTCCGAGGAGACCCAGTACTTC. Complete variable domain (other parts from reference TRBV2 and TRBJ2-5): EPEVTQTPSHQVTQMGQEVILRCVPISNHLYFYWYRQILGQKVEFLVSFYNNEISEKSEIFDDQFSVERPDGSNFTLKIRSTKLEDSAMYFCASSDPLTGGSEETQYFGPGTRLLVL.

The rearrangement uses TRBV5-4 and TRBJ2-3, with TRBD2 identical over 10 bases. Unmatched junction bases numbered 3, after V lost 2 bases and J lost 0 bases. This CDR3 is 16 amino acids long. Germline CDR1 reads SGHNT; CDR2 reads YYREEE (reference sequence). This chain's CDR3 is CASSFKLAGSTDTQYF. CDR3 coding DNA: TGTGCCAGCAGCTTCAAACTAGCGGGAAGCACAGATACGCAGTATTTT. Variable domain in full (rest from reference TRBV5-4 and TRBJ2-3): ETGVTQSPTHLIKTRGQQVTLRCSSQSGHNTVSWYQQALGQGPQFIFQYYREEENGRGNFPPRFSGLQFPNYSSELNVNALELDDSALYLCASSFKLAGSTDTQYFGPGTRLTVL.

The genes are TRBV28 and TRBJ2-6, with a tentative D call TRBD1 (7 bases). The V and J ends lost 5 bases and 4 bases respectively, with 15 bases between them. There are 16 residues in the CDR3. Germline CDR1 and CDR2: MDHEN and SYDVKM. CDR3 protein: CASSTWRGPGANVLTF. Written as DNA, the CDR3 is TGTGCCAGCAGTACTTGGAGGGGGCCAGGGGCCAACGTCCTGACTTTC.

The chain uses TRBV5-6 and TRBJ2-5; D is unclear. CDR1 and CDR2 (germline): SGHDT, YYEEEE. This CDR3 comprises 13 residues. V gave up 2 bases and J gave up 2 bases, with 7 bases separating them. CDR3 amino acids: CASSLTVQETQYF. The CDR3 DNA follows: TGTGCCAGCAGCTTAACGGTTCAAGAGACCCAGTACTTC.

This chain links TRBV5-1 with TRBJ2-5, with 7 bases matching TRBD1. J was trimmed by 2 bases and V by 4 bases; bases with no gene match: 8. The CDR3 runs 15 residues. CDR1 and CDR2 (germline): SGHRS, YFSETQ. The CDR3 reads CASSPGTALQETQYF. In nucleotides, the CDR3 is TGCGCCAGCAGCCCCGGGACAGCCTTACAAGAGACCCAGTACTTC.

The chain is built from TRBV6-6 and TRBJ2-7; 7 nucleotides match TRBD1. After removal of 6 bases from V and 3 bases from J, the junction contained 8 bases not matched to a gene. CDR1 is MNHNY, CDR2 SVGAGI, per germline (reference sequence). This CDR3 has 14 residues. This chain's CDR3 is CASSPNDRVYEQYF. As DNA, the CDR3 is TGTGCCAGCAGCCCAAACGACAGGGTCTACGAGCAGTACTTC.

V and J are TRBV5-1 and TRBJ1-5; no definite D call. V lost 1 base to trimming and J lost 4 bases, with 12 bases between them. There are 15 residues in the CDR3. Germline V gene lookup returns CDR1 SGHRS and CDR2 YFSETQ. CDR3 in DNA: TGCGCCAGCAGCTTGTCGGACGGACGAAATCAGCCCCAGCATTTT. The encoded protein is CASSLSDGRNQPQHF.

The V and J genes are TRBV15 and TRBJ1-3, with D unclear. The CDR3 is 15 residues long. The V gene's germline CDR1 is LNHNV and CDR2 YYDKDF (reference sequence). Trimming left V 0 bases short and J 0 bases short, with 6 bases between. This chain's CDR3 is CATSRDWGSGNTIYF. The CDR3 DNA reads TGTGCCACCAGCAGAGATTGGGGCTCTGGAAACACCATATATTTT. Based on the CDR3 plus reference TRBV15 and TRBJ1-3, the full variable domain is DAMVIQNPRYQVTQFGKPVTLSCSQTLNHNVMYWYQQKSSQAPKLLFHYYDKDFNNEADTPDNFQSRRPNTSFCFLDIRSPGLGDTAMYLCATSRDWGSGNTIYFGEGSWLTVV.

CDR3: CASSAPGTSGRLNTDTQYF. The DNA of the CDR3 is TGTGCCAGCAGTGCACCCGGGACTAGCGGGAGGCTAAACACAGATACGCAGTATTTT. This chain joins TRBV6-4 and TRBJ2-3; 15 bases match TRBD2. The CDR3 totals 19 residues. V dropped 4 bases and J dropped 2; count of bases not matched to a gene: 10. Germline CDR1 is MRHNA and CDR2 is SNTAGT.

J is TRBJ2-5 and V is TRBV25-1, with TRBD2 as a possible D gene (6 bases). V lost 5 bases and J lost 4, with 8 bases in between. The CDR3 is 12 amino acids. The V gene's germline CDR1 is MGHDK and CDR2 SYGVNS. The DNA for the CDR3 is TGTGCCAGCAGTTTGGAGGGAGAGACCCAGTACTTC. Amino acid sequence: CASSLEGETQYF.

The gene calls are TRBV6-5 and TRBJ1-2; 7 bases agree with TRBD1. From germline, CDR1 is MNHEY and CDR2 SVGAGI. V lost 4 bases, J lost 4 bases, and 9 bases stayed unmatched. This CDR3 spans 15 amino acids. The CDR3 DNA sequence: TGTGCCAGCAGTTCGTTAGGGGACAGCTCCTATGGCTACACCTTC. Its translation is CASSSLGDSSYGYTF.

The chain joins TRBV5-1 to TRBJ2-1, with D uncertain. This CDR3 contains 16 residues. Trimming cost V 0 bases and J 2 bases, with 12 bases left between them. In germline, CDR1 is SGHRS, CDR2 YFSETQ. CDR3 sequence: CASSLEAARAYNEQFF. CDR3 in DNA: TGCGCCAGCAGCTTGGAGGCGGCTAGGGCCTACAATGAGCAGTTCTTC.

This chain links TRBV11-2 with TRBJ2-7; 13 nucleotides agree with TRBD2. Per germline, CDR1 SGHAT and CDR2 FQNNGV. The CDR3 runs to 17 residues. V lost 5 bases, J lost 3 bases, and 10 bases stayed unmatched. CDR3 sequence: CASSSGGRTSGSYEQYF. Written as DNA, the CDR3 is TGTGCCAGCAGCAGTGGGGGGAGGACTAGCGGGAGCTACGAGCAGTACTTC.

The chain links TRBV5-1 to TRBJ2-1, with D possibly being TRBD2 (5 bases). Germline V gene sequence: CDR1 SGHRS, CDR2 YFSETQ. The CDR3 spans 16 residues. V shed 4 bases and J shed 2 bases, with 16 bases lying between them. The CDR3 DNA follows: TGCGCCAGCAGCCGACCTAATCGGGAAACCTACAATGAGCAGTTCTTC. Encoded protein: CASSRPNRETYNEQFF. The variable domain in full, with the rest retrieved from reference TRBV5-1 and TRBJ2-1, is KAGVTQTPRYLIKTRGQQVTLSCSPISGHRSVSWYQQTPGQGLQFLFEYFSETQRNKGNFPGRFSGRQFSNSRSEMNVSTLELGDSALYLCASSRPNRETYNEQFFGPGTRLTVL.

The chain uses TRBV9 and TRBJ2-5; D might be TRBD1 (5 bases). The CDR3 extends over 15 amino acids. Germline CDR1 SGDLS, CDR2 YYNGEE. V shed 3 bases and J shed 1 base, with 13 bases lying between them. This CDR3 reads CASSAKWTLQETQYF. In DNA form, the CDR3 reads TGTGCCAGCAGCGCGAAATGGACACTCCAAGAGACCCAGTACTTC.

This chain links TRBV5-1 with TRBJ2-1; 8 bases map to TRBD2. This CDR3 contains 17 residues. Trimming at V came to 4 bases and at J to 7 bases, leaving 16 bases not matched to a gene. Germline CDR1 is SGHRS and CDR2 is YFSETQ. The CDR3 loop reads CASSPKGGAGGLNEQFF. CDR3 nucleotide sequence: TGCGCCAGCAGCCCCAAGGGGGGGGCGGGAGGTCTGAATGAGCAGTTCTTC. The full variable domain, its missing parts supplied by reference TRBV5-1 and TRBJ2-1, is KAGVTQTPRYLIKTRGQQVTLSCSPISGHRSVSWYQQTPGQGLQFLFEYFSETQRNKGNFPGRFSGRQFSNSRSEMNVSTLELGDSALYLCASSPKGGAGGLNEQFFGPGTRLTVL.

In DNA form, the CDR3 reads TGTGCCAGCAGTATCCGGGACACTAACACCGGGGAGCTGTTTTTT. As protein: CASSIRDTNTGELFF. The chain recombines TRBV2 with TRBJ2-2; a possible D gene is TRBD1 (6 bases). The V end lost 5 bases, the J end lost 2 bases, and 12 bases lay between the germline ends. This CDR3 has 15 residues. Germline values: CDR1 SNHLY, CDR2 FYNNEI.

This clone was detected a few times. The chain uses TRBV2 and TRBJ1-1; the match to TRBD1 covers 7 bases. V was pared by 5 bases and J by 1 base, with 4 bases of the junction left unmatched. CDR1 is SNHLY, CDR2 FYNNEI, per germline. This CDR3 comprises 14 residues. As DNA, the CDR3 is TGTGCCAGCAGTAGTTGGACAGGGAACACTGAAGCTTTCTTT. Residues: CASSSWTGNTEAFF. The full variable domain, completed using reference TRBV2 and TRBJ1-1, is EPEVTQTPSHQVTQMGQEVILRCVPISNHLYFYWYRQILGQKVEFLVSFYNNEISEKSEIFDDQFSVERPDGSNFTLKIRSTKLEDSAMYFCASSSWTGNTEAFFGQGTRLTVV.

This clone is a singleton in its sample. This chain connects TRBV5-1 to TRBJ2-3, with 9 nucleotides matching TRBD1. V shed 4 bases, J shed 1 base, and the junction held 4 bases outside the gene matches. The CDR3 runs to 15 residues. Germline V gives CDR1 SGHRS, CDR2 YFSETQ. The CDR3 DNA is TGCGCCAGCAGCAGGGACAGGGCGGGCACAGATACGCAGTATTTT. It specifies CASSRDRAGTDTQYF. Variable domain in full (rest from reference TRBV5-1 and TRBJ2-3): KAGVTQTPRYLIKTRGQQVTLSCSPISGHRSVSWYQQTPGQGLQFLFEYFSETQRNKGNFPGRFSGRQFSNSRSEMNVSTLELGDSALYLCASSRDRAGTDTQYFGPGTRLTVL.

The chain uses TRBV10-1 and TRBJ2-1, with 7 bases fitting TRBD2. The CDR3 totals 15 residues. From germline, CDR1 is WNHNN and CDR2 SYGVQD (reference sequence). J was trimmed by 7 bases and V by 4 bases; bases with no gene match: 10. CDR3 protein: CASSARDPGGNEQFF. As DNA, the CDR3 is TGCGCCAGCAGTGCCCGGGACCCCGGGGGGAATGAGCAGTTCTTC.

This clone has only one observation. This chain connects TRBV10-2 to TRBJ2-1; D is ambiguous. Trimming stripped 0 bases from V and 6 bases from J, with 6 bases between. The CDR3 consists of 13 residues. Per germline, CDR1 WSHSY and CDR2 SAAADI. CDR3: CASSESPPNEQFF. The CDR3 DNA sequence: TGCGCCAGCAGTGAGTCCCCTCCCAATGAGCAGTTCTTC.